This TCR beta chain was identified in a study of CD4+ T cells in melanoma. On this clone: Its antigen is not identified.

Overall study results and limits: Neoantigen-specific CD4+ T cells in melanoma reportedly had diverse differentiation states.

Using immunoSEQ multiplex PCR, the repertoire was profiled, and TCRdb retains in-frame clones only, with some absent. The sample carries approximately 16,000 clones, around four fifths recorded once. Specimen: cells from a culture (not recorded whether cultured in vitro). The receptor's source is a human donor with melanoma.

CDR3 bases: TGTGCCAGTAAGGACAGGTCCAAAGAGACCCAGTACTTC. This translates into CASKDRSKETQYF. This chain links TRBV19 with TRBJ2-5; 7 positions match TRBD1. The germline V gene has CDR1 LNHDA and CDR2 SQIVND (reference sequence). The V and J ends lost 7 bases and 3 bases, in that order; junction bases with no gene match: 5. This CDR3 is built from 13 residues.